Below are 3 T cell receptor beta chains sequenced from a single sample in a study of cytomegalovirus exposure and HLA in healthy donors. The PCR made use of 60 Vbeta and 13 Jbeta primers. Data came from immunoSEQ multiplex PCR; TCRdb stores just in-frame clones and leaves some out. Of approximately 120,000 clones listed, around 72% are singletons. Sequenced: PBMCs. These receptors all come from a man aged 30 to 39 in good health and CMV-seronegative.

V usage is TRBV11-2 and J usage is TRBJ1-4; D remains unclear. Trimming removed 5 bases from V and 8 bases from J, with 12 bases in between. The CDR3 spans 13 residues. CDR1 is SGHAT, CDR2 FQNNGV, per germline. The CDR3 is CASSRWQVEKLFF. CDR3 DNA: TGTGCCAGCAGCCGCTGGCAGGTCGAAAAACTGTTTTTT.

The rearrangement links TRBV5-1 to TRBJ2-3, with TRBD2 identical over 11 bases. Unmatched junction bases numbered 4, after V lost 4 bases and J lost 0 bases. The CDR3 length is 16 residues. Germline CDR1 and CDR2: SGHRS and YFSETQ. The CDR3 reads CASSPWTSGSTDTQYF. The DNA for the CDR3 is TGCGCCAGCAGCCCTTGGACTAGCGGGAGCACAGATACGCAGTATTTT. The full variable domain, rest sourced from reference TRBV5-1 and TRBJ2-3, is KAGVTQTPRYLIKTRGQQVTLSCSPISGHRSVSWYQQTPGQGLQFLFEYFSETQRNKGNFPGRFSGRQFSNSRSEMNVSTLELGDSALYLCASSPWTSGSTDTQYFGPGTRLTVL.

The chain links TRBV30 to TRBJ2-7, with a tentative D call TRBD2 (6 bases). V was trimmed by 1 base and J by 3 bases, leaving 13 bases between them. Germline-derived CDR1 and CDR2 are GTSNPN and SVGIG (reference sequence). The CDR3 loop spans 14 amino acids. The CDR3: CAWSDGTEGYEQYF. CDR3 nucleotides: TGTGCCTGGAGTGACGGGACTGAGGGCTACGAGCAGTACTTC.